The rows below give T cell receptor beta chains drawn from one sample of a study of radiation and T cells in renal cell carcinoma. Using immunoSEQ multiplex PCR, the repertoire was profiled, and TCRdb retains in-frame clones only, with some absent. Among fewer than 150,000 clones listed, around nine tenths were seen once. The sample here was blood, taken from a patient whose treatment included radiotherapy and nephrectomy. The receptors here all came from a woman between 65 and 79 years old with renal cell carcinoma. Both conserved end residues are part of each CDR3. The D gene is left open where the match is weak. Some rows have no size entry. The others give once, few or many, or a class for an expanded clone.

NA	TRBV5-1	TRBJ1-1	TRBD1	CASSTGQGMGTTEAFF	TGCGCCAGCAGCACGGGACAGGGAATGGGGACCACTGAAGCTTTCTTT
few	TRBV4-1	TRBJ2-3	NA	CASSHIPGPQTQDTQYF	TGCGCCAGCAGCCACATCCCGGGTCCTCAGACCCAAGATACGCAGTATTTT
NA	TRBV2	TRBJ2-5	TRBD2	CASSENLGGRETQYF	TGTGCCAGCAGTGAGAATTTGGGGGGGAGAGAGACCCAGTACTTC
NA	TRBV11-3	TRBJ2-1	TRBD2	CASSRGGPSYNEQFF	TGTGCCAGCAGCCGGGGGGGCCCTTCCTACAATGAGCAGTTCTTC
NA	TRBV19	TRBJ1-5	NA	CASSTEGSNQPQHF	TGTGCCAGTAGTACCGAGGGTAGCAATCAGCCCCAGCATTTT
NA	TRBV30	TRBJ1-5	NA	CAWRGPSNQPQHF	TGTGCCTGGAGGGGCCCCTCCAATCAGCCCCAGCATTTT
few	TRBV5-6	TRBJ1-1	NA	CASSLSRAGTEAFF	TGTGCCAGCAGCTTGTCCAGGGCGGGCACTGAAGCTTTCTTT
NA	TRBV9	TRBJ2-7	TRBD2	CASTPGLVSYEQYF	TGTGCCAGCACCCCGGGACTAGTAAGCTACGAGCAGTACTTC
NA	TRBV5-4	TRBJ1-3	NA	CASSLSSGNTIYF	TGTGCCAGCAGCTTGAGCTCTGGAAACACCATATATTTT
NA	TRBV6-5	TRBJ1-1	TRBD1	CASSYLGQGGPEAFF	TGCGCCAGCAGTTACTTGGGACAGGGTGGCCCTGAAGCTTTCTTT
NA	TRBV2	TRBJ2-1	NA	CASSERWSSYNEQFF	TGTGCCAGCAGTGAAAGGTGGAGCTCCTACAATGAGCAGTTCTTC
NA	TRBV7-3	TRBJ2-3	TRBD2	CASSPSSGGGTDTQYF	TGTGCCAGCAGCCCCTCTAGCGGGGGAGGCACAGATACGCAGTATTTT
NA	TRBV1	TRBJ2-5	NA	CTSSQIASPETQYF	TGCACCAGCAGCCAGATCGCTAGCCCTGAGACCCAGTACTTC
NA	TRBV5-1	TRBJ1-5	TRBD1	CASSPGPQGVINLQPQHF	TGCGCCAGCAGCCCCGGTCCCCAGGGGGTGATTAATTTACAGCCCCAGCATTTT
NA	TRBV5-6	TRBJ1-4	NA	CASSFKQDEKLFF	TGTGCCAGCAGCTTTAAACAGGATGAAAAACTGTTTTTT
NA	TRBV29-1	TRBJ1-2	NA	CSVAPQGLSGYTF	TGCAGCGTTGCCCCACAGGGTCTGAGTGGCTACACCTTC
NA	TRBV7-2	TRBJ2-5	TRBD1	CASSLDRGYQETQYF	TGTGCCAGCAGCTTAGACAGGGGATACCAAGAGACCCAGTACTTC
NA	TRBV4-2	TRBJ1-6	NA	CASSQIDGGNSPLHF	TGTGCCAGCAGCCAGATCGACGGGGGGAATTCACCCCTCCACTTT
NA	TRBV7-4	TRBJ2-7	TRBD1	CASSILRDRSSYEQYF	TGTGCCAGCTCGATCCTCCGGGACAGGAGCTCCTACGAGCAGTACTTC
NA	TRBV7-9	TRBJ2-3	NA	CASSPGTSIPPQYF	TGTGCCAGCAGCCCCGGGACTTCGATCCCACCGCAGTATTTT
NA	TRBV30	TRBJ2-7	NA	CAWSVNGRSGYEQYF	TGTGCCTGGAGTGTAAATGGCCGTTCTGGGTACGAGCAGTACTTC
NA	TRBV5-4	TRBJ1-1	NA	CASSLDGTEFTEAFF	TGTGCCAGCAGCTTGGATGGGACCGAATTCACTGAAGCTTTCTTT
NA	TRBV18	TRBJ2-1	NA	CASSPGGPYNEQFF	TGTGCCAGCTCACCAGGGGGGCCCTACAATGAGCAGTTCTTC
NA	TRBV6-1	TRBJ1-2	NA	CASTPQGILYGYTF	TGTGCCAGCACTCCCCAAGGCATCCTCTATGGCTACACCTTC
NA	TRBV28	TRBJ1-5	NA	CASSLPGVGNQPQHF	TGTGCCAGCAGCCTCCCCGGGGTTGGCAATCAGCCCCAGCATTTT
NA	TRBV4-3	TRBJ1-3	NA	CASSQRAGNTIYF	TGCGCCAGCAGCCAACGGGCTGGAAACACCATATATTTT
NA	TRBV19	TRBJ1-5	TRBD1	CAGGQGIDQPQHF	TGTGCCGGTGGACAGGGCATAGATCAGCCCCAGCATTTT
NA	TRBV5-1	TRBJ2-5	TRBD2	CASSLEAGGRGTQYF	TGCGCCAGCAGCTTGGAAGCGGGGGGGCGAGGGACCCAGTACTTC
NA	TRBV7-2	TRBJ1-2	TRBD1	CASSLWTGEGYTF	TGTGCCAGCAGCTTATGGACAGGGGAAGGCTACACCTTC
NA	TRBV5-1	TRBJ2-5	NA	CASSLTVKETQYF	TGCGCCAGCAGCTTAACAGTTAAAGAGACCCAGTACTTC
NA	TRBV29-1	TRBJ2-7	NA	CSALSGGLTYEQYF	TGCAGCGCCTTAAGTGGGGGACTCACCTACGAGCAGTACTTC
NA	TRBV7-8	TRBJ2-7	NA	CASSLARVGDHSYEQYF	TGTGCCAGCAGCTTAGCGCGGGTCGGGGATCACTCCTACGAGCAGTACTTC
NA	TRBV19	TRBJ1-1	NA	CASSIAGDTEAFF	TGTGCCAGTAGTATAGCAGGAGACACTGAAGCTTTCTTT
NA	TRBV27	TRBJ1-1	NA	CASSFWGNTEAFF	TGTGCCAGCAGTTTCTGGGGGAACACTGAAGCTTTCTTT
few	TRBV6-5	TRBJ1-1	NA	CASSYSTGVDAFF	TGTGCCAGCAGTTACTCGACTGGGGTTGATGCTTTCTTT
NA	TRBV28	TRBJ2-4	NA	CASSHLGEAKNIQYF	TGTGCCAGCAGCCACTTGGGGGAGGCCAAAAACATTCAGTACTTC
NA	TRBV5-1	TRBJ2-5	TRBD1	CASSRTGAGETQYF	TGCGCCAGCAGCCGGACAGGGGCAGGGGAGACCCAGTACTTC
NA	TRBV14	TRBJ1-6	NA	CASSPTLSEESPLHF	TGTGCCAGCAGCCCGACCCTCTCTGAAGAATCACCCCTCCACTTT
few	TRBV2	TRBJ1-1	NA	CASSGPGRTEAFF	TGTGCCAGCAGTGGTCCGGGAAGGACTGAAGCTTTCTTT
NA	TRBV7-2	TRBJ2-5	NA	CASSFDPRETQYF	TGTGCCAGCAGCTTCGACCCTCGCGAGACCCAGTACTTC
NA	TRBV5-6	TRBJ2-1	TRBD2	CASSFGAGAYNEQFF	TGTGCCAGCAGCTTCGGAGCGGGGGCTTACAATGAGCAGTTCTTC
NA	TRBV29-1	TRBJ1-1	TRBD1	CSVVSGGNTEAFF	TGCAGCGTTGTGTCAGGGGGGAACACTGAAGCTTTCTTT
NA	TRBV5-4	TRBJ1-1	NA	CASSLARGGNTEAFF	TGTGCCAGCAGCTTGGCCCGGGGTGGGAACACTGAAGCTTTCTTT
NA	TRBV7-7	TRBJ2-5	TRBD2	CASSLVASGTQRETQYF	TGTGCTAGCAGCTTAGTAGCTAGCGGGACACAGAGGGAGACCCAGTACTTC
once	TRBV15	TRBJ2-7	NA	CATSRETVSSYEQYF	TGTGCCACCAGCAGAGAGACAGTAAGCTCCTACGAGCAGTACTTC
NA	TRBV7-6	TRBJ2-3	NA	CASSPSSRTDTQYF	TGTGCCAGCAGCCCTTCCAGCCGCACAGATACGCAGTATTTT
NA	TRBV18	TRBJ2-1	TRBD1	CASSPRDREQFF	TGTGCCAGCTCACCACGGGACAGAGAGCAGTTCTTC
few	TRBV5-4	TRBJ2-1	TRBD2	CASSNSGGAEDEQFF	TGTGCCAGCAGCAATAGCGGGGGGGCTGAGGATGAGCAGTTCTTC
NA	TRBV5-1	TRBJ2-5	TRBD2	CASSYSGGQETQYF	TGCGCCAGCAGCTATAGCGGGGGGCAAGAGACCCAGTACTTC
NA	TRBV27	TRBJ1-6	NA	CASSLSRGWSPLHF	TGTGCCAGCAGTTTATCGAGGGGCTGGTCACCCCTCCACTTT